These T cell receptor beta chains were read from a single sample in a study of T cells in Graves' hyperthyroidism and ophthalmopathy. TCRdb recomputed calls from the multiplex PCR reads with MiXCR, one row per CDR3 protein. This sample has roughly 700,000 distinct CDR3 sequences; 12% to 15% occur once, and the top ten carry 10%. The sequencing input was blood. These receptors came from a young woman with Graves' hyperthyroidism. Both conserved end residues are part of each CDR3. A D gene is named only where the DNA matches it firmly. Size tells how often a clone was seen (once, few, many) or the class of an expanded clone, and some rows leave it out.

CDR3aa	CDR3nt	d_gene	j_gene	abundance	v_gene
CASSLALLGGPLHF	TGTGCCAGCAGCTTAGCATTGTTGGGAGGACCCCTCCACTTT	.	TRBJ1-6	few	TRBV7-9
CASSLVLVFQGSSTDTQYF	TGTGCCAGCAGCTTAGTCCTAGTTTTTCAGGGCTCTTCCACAGATACGCAGTATTTT	.	TRBJ2-3	many	TRBV28
CASSPLDSIAEQYF	TGTGCCAGCTCACCGTTGGACAGTATCGCCGAGCAGTACTTC	.	TRBJ2-7	.	TRBV18
CASSLTGSYTDTQYF	TGTGCCAGCAGCCTAACAGGGAGTTACACAGATACGCAGTATTTT	.	TRBJ2-3	many	TRBV7-2
CASSPGLSLEKLFF	TGTGCCAGCTCACCCGGCCTTAGCTTAGAAAAACTGTTTTTT	.	TRBJ1-4	.	TRBV9
CASSFMGGQETQYF	TGTGCCAGCAGTTTTATGGGGGGCCAAGAGACCCAGTACTTC	.	TRBJ2-5	many	TRBV12-3/TRBV12-4
CSARYRGAGRSSYEQYF	TGCAGTGCTAGATACAGGGGGGCGGGCCGAAGCTCCTACGAGCAGTACTTC	TRBD1	TRBJ2-7	.	TRBV20-1
CASSLAGGGRLNEQFF	TGTGCCAGCAGCTTAGCGGGAGGGGGCCGACTCAATGAGCAGTTCTTC	.	TRBJ2-1	many	TRBV7-9
CASSLWRDFLRVQYF	TGTGCCAGCAGTTTGTGGAGGGATTTTCTGAGGGTTCAGTACTTC	.	TRBJ2-4	many	TRBV12-3/TRBV12-4
CSVPLAGPQETQYF	TGCAGCGTTCCTCTAGCGGGCCCCCAAGAGACCCAGTACTTC	TRBD2	TRBJ2-5	few	TRBV29-1
CASSLTPSETYNEQFF	TGTGCCAGCAGCCTCACGCCGTCAGAAACATACAATGAGCAGTTCTTC	.	TRBJ2-1	many	TRBV7-2
CASSLSLTGFDKLFF	TGTGCCAGCAGCCTAAGTCTGACAGGGTTTGATAAACTGTTTTTT	TRBD1	TRBJ1-4	few	TRBV7-9
CASSPSGGRVARYEQYF	TGTGCCAGCTCACCATCGGGAGGCAGGGTGGCGCGTTACGAGCAGTACTTC	TRBD2	TRBJ2-7	once	TRBV18
CASSSPSWGQEDQPQHF	TGTGCCAGCAGCTCGCCGAGCTGGGGACAGGAAGATCAGCCCCAGCATTTT	TRBD1	TRBJ1-5	many	TRBV28
CASSLGVLGLAGTLNTGELFF	TGTGCCAGCAGCTTAGGGGTTCTGGGGCTAGCGGGAACCTTGAACACCGGGGAGCTGTTTTTT	TRBD2	TRBJ2-2	few	TRBV7-9
CASSAVSGTGDTGELFF	TGTGCCAGCAGCGCCGTCTCCGGGACAGGGGACACCGGGGAGCTGTTTTTT	TRBD1	TRBJ2-2	.	TRBV9
CSARQTQAAYGYTF	TGCAGTGCAAGACAGACCCAAGCGGCCTATGGCTACACCTTC	.	TRBJ1-2	many	TRBV20-1
CASALRATGELFF	TGTGCCAGCGCCCTAAGAGCGACCGGGGAGCTGTTTTTT	.	TRBJ2-2	many	TRBV28
CASSEAGPVGQPQHF	TGTGCCAGCAGTGAAGCGGGGCCGGTAGGGCAGCCCCAGCATTTT	.	TRBJ1-5	few	TRBV2
CASSGRVDQPQHF	TGTGCCAGCAGTGGCAGGGTGGATCAGCCCCAGCATTTT	.	TRBJ1-5	once	TRBV6-1
CASSDLSGYTQYF	TGTGCCAGCAGTGACCTTAGCGGATATACGCAGTATTTT	.	TRBJ2-3	.	TRBV6-1
CASSFAAEQYF	TGTGCCAGCAGTTTTGCGGCCGAGCAGTACTTC	.	TRBJ2-7	many	TRBV28
CASSLSPLAGTQYF	TGTGCCAGCAGTTTATCGCCCCTCGCAGGTACGCAGTATTTT	.	TRBJ2-3	many	TRBV27
CSATTGRFNQPQHF	TGCAGTGCCACCACAGGGAGGTTTAATCAGCCCCAGCATTTT	.	TRBJ1-5	many	TRBV20-1
CASSLGAGLLPYEQYF	TGTGCCAGTTCCCTCGGGGCGGGCCTCCTCCCCTACGAGCAGTACTTC	.	TRBJ2-7	many	TRBV28
CASRTRYPGTQYF	TGTGCCAGCAGAACTAGGTATCCTGGTACGCAGTATTTT	.	TRBJ2-3	many	TRBV12-3/TRBV12-4
CACRIGQGGSYEQYF	TGTGCCTGCCGAATCGGACAGGGAGGCTCCTACGAGCAGTACTTC	TRBD1	TRBJ2-7	.	TRBV6-2/TRBV6-3
CASSRTSRYSYNEQFF	TGTGCCAGCAGTCGGACTAGTCGCTACTCCTACAATGAGCAGTTCTTC	TRBD2	TRBJ2-1	.	TRBV6-2/TRBV6-3
CATSDWQGAEAFF	TGTGCCACCAGTGATTGGCAGGGAGCTGAAGCTTTCTTT	.	TRBJ1-1	many	TRBV24-1
CASSRSTGQPQHF	TGTGCCAGCTCCCGATCCACGGGACAGCCCCAGCATTTT	.	TRBJ1-5	.	TRBV18
CSATGNGNEKLFF	TGCAGCGCGACAGGGAACGGGAATGAAAAACTGTTTTTT	TRBD1	TRBJ1-4	many	TRBV29-1
CASPHRVDPQYF	TGCGCCAGCCCTCACAGGGTCGACCCCCAGTACTTC	.	TRBJ2-5	.	TRBV10-2
CASSPPTGTANTGELFF	TGTGCCAGCTCACCACCGACCGGGACAGCGAACACCGGGGAGCTGTTTTTT	TRBD1	TRBJ2-2	.	TRBV18
CASSLGRGRGSNQPQHF	TGTGCCAGCAGCTTAGGTCGTGGCAGGGGAAGCAATCAGCCCCAGCATTTT	.	TRBJ1-5	many	TRBV11-1
CASRKRRQGDYEQYF	TGTGCCAGCAGAAAAAGGCGACAGGGCGACTACGAGCAGTACTTC	TRBD1	TRBJ2-7	.	TRBV6-1
CASSEYLGLSTDTQYF	TGTGCCAGCAGTGAATATTTGGGCCTGAGCACAGATACGCAGTATTTT	.	TRBJ2-3	.	TRBV25-1
CASSFHRSGTYEQYF	TGTGCCAGCAGCTTCCATCGATCAGGGACCTACGAGCAGTACTTC	.	TRBJ2-7	.	TRBV13
CASSLEPGSGNTIYF	TGTGCCAGCAGCTTGGAACCGGGCTCTGGAAACACCATATATTTT	.	TRBJ1-3	.	TRBV5-8
CASSYSQGVSTEAFF	TGTGCCAGCAGTTACTCCCAGGGGGTCTCCACTGAAGCTTTCTTT	TRBD1	TRBJ1-1	many	TRBV6-5
CSVGDGEQYF	TGCAGCGTGGGGGATGGCGAGCAGTACTTC	.	TRBJ2-7	.	TRBV29-1
CAWSGTLSSRYGYTF	TGTGCCTGGAGCGGGACACTCTCCAGTCGCTATGGCTACACCTTC	.	TRBJ1-2	many	TRBV30
CASSLRGHTGELFF	TGTGCCAGCAGTTTAAGGGGGCACACCGGGGAGCTGTTTTTT	TRBD1	TRBJ2-2	few	TRBV12-3/TRBV12-4
CASRQGPKGDQPQHF	TGCGCCAGCAGACAGGGGCCTAAGGGGGATCAGCCCCAGCATTTT	TRBD1	TRBJ1-5	.	TRBV5-1
CASSFPGLPSYEQYF	TGTGCCAGCAGCTTTCCGGGACTGCCCTCCTACGAGCAGTACTTC	.	TRBJ2-7	many	TRBV11-1
CSGQGPSYEQYF	TGCAGCGGACAGGGCCCCTCCTACGAGCAGTACTTC	TRBD1	TRBJ2-7	many	TRBV29-1
CAISDSQDSPLHF	TGTGCCATCAGTGACTCTCAGGATTCACCCCTCCACTTT	.	TRBJ1-6	many	TRBV10-3
CASSATSGLAANEQFF	TGTGCCAGCAGCGCAACGAGTGGACTAGCAGCGAATGAGCAGTTCTTC	TRBD2	TRBJ2-1	many	TRBV13
CASSSRRAGGLKTQYF	TGTGCCAGCAGCTCCCGGAGGGCAGGGGGCTTAAAGACCCAGTACTTC	TRBD1	TRBJ2-5	many	TRBV7-2
CSATEPGGRSEAFF	TGCAGTGCTACCGAACCAGGGGGCAGATCTGAAGCTTTCTTT	TRBD1	TRBJ1-1	many	TRBV20-1
CASSLNSFGTSGRNEQFF	TGTGCCAGCAGCTTAAATTCTTTCGGGACTAGCGGGAGGAATGAGCAGTTCTTC	TRBD2	TRBJ2-1	many	TRBV7-9
CASSYSLTGIYGYTF	TGTGCCAGCAGTTACTCGTTGACGGGCATTTATGGCTACACCTTC	.	TRBJ1-2	many	TRBV6-6
CAWSCDSRTCALHF	TGTGCCTGGAGTTGCGACAGCCGGACATGCGCCCTCCACTTT	.	TRBJ1-6	many	TRBV30
CASRTGIWNTEAFF	TGTGCCAGCAGGACAGGGATTTGGAACACTGAAGCTTTCTTT	TRBD1	TRBJ1-1	few	TRBV12-3/TRBV12-4